This entry lists 24 T cell receptor beta chains sequenced from one sample in a study of blood T cell repertoires in COVID-19. The data were produced by immunoSEQ multiplex PCR, yet TCRdb's version contains in-frame clones alone and is incomplete. The sample includes more than 95,000 clones, about 83% of them seen just once. The sample comprised peripheral blood. The receptor set was obtained from a man aged 80 or over with active or convalescent COVID-19.

The chain employs TRBV4-3 and TRBJ1-5; 8 bases are shared with TRBD1. The CDR3 totals 16 residues. Germline V gives CDR1 LGHNA, CDR2 YSLEER. Trimming at V came to 2 bases and at J to 5 bases, leaving 8 bases not matched to a gene. The CDR3 spells CASSQSYRGGYQPQHF. DNA for the CDR3: TGCGCCAGCAGCCAATCGTACAGGGGGGGCTATCAGCCCCAGCATTTT.

This clone was found a few times. The chain has TRBV28 and TRBJ1-4; D is perhaps TRBD1 (5 bases). Trimming cost V 4 bases and J 8 bases, with 17 bases left between them. CDR3 size: 15 residues. Germline V CDR1 and CDR2: MDHEN, SYDVKM. CDR3 sequence reads: CASSSQGGQPEKLFF. DNA for the CDR3: TGTGCCAGCAGTTCCCAGGGAGGACAACCCGAAAAACTGTTTTTT.

This clone was recorded a few times. The V call is TRBV10-3, the J call TRBJ2-7, with TRBD2 matching 9 bases. This CDR3 region has 17 residues. CDR1 is ENHRY and CDR2 is SYGVKD in the germline V gene. V dropped 2 bases and J dropped 3; count of bases not matched to a gene: 11. The CDR3 DNA is TGTGCCATCAGTGAGACCGGGCGGCTAGCGGGGAACTACGAGCAGTACTTC. Translated: CAISETGRLAGNYEQYF.

This clone was picked up a small number of times. The V call is TRBV2, the J call TRBJ1-1; 7 bases are a match to TRBD1. Trimming cost V 7 bases and J 7 bases; bases outside gene matches: 6. Germline CDR1 reads SNHLY; CDR2 reads FYNNEI. This CDR3 spans 12 amino acids. The CDR3 loop is CASTGDSDEAFF. The CDR3 bases are TGTGCCAGCACGGGGGACAGCGATGAAGCTTTCTTT.

This clone was observed a handful of times. The chain has TRBV28 and TRBJ2-3; 8 bases are shared with TRBD2. The CDR3 is made up of 14 amino acids. V shed 6 bases and J 6 bases; nucleotides not matched to a gene: 8. CDR1 and CDR2 (germline): MDHEN, SYDVKM. The CDR3 DNA follows: TGTGCCAGCAGAGAGGGGACTAGTTCGGATACGCAGTATTTT. This sequence encodes CASREGTSSDTQYF.

This clone was seen a single time. V and J are TRBV7-8 and TRBJ2-7, with D tentatively TRBD1 (6 bases). From germline, CDR1 is SGHVS and CDR2 FQNEAQ. This CDR3 is built from 15 residues. Trimming removed 2 bases at V and 3 bases at J, with 14 bases between. CDR3 in DNA: TGTGCCAGCAGCTTAATTTCGCAGGGGAACTACGAGCAGTACTTC. As protein: CASSLISQGNYEQYF.

The chain couples TRBV9 to TRBJ1-2; unclear D gene. From germline, CDR1 is SGDLS and CDR2 YYNGEE. Trimming stripped 4 bases from V and 1 base from J, with 14 bases between. The CDR3 is made up of 15 amino acids. CDR3 loop: CASSLRWADNYGYTF. The DNA for the CDR3 is TGTGCCAGCAGCCTCCGGTGGGCTGATAACTATGGCTACACCTTC.

The chain couples TRBV18 to TRBJ1-3, with 7 bases identical to TRBD1. With 5 bases clipped from V and 4 bases from J, the junction kept 11 bases outside the gene matches. Germline lookup yields CDR1 KGHSH and CDR2 LQKENI. The CDR3 spans 16 residues. CDR3 nucleotides: TGTGCCAGCTCAACATCCCAGACAGGGCCGGGAAACACCATATATTTT. Translation gives CASSTSQTGPGNTIYF.

V is TRBV10-3 and J is TRBJ2-5, with 8 positions matching TRBD1. V was pared by 5 bases and J by 5 bases, with 7 bases of the junction left unmatched. CDR1 is ENHRY, CDR2 SYGVKD, per germline. The CDR3 runs to 14 residues. CDR3 DNA: TGTGCCATCAGTTCTACAGGGGGGAAGGAGACCCAGTACTTC. This codes for CAISSTGGKETQYF.

J is TRBJ1-5 and V is TRBV5-8; 9 bases align to TRBD1. V was pared by 6 bases and J by 0 bases, with 7 bases of the junction left unmatched. This CDR3 has 16 amino acids. The germline gives CDR1 SGHTS, CDR2 YDEGEE. The DNA of the CDR3 is TGTGCCAGCAATTCGGGACAGGGATATAGCAATCAGCCCCAGCATTTT. Amino acids: CASNSGQGYSNQPQHF.

CDR3 DNA sequence: TGTGCCTGGGCACAGGGGGCCGGGTTGTACCCAAAAAACATTCAGTACTTC. Translating it yields CAWAQGAGLYPKNIQYF. The rearrangement joins TRBV30 to TRBJ2-4; 9 bases agree with TRBD1. Germline values: CDR1 GTSNPN, CDR2 SVGIG (reference sequence). V shed 5 bases and J 4 bases; nucleotides not matched to a gene: 15. The CDR3 totals 17 residues.

Only a few counts were recorded for this clone. The chain carries TRBV28 and TRBJ1-4; D perhaps matches TRBD1 (5 bases). Germline CDR1 MDHEN, CDR2 SYDVKM. The CDR3 contains 15 residues. Trimming stripped 4 bases from V and 10 bases from J, with 19 bases between. DNA of the CDR3: TGTGCCAGCAGTTCCCCGGACGGAGGGGTCCGAAAACTGTTTTTT. Its protein is CASSSPDGGVRKLFF.

V is TRBV10-3 and J is TRBJ2-3; TRBD1 is a possible D gene (6 bases). Germline V CDR1 and CDR2: ENHRY, SYGVKD. The V and J ends lost 0 bases and 6 bases respectively, with 10 bases between them. CDR3 length: 14 amino acids. For the CDR3, the DNA is TGTGCCATCAGTGAGTCCGCCCAGGGGGATACGCAGTATTTT. This sequence encodes CAISESAQGDTQYF.

This clone was recorded once. V gene TRBV6-1 combines with J gene TRBJ1-2; TRBD1 agrees at 9 bases. Per germline, CDR1 MNHNS and CDR2 SASEGT. The junction had 6 bases not matched to a gene; V was cut back by 3 bases and J by 4 bases. The CDR3 contains 15 residues. CDR3 amino acids: CASSEWTGAGYGYTF. In nucleotides, the CDR3 is TGTGCCAGCAGTGAGTGGACAGGGGCGGGCTATGGCTACACCTTC.

The rearrangement joins TRBV9 to TRBJ2-2; D not resolved. From germline, CDR1 is SGDLS and CDR2 YYNGEE. The CDR3 loop spans 13 amino acids. V lost 2 bases, J lost 3 bases, and 5 bases lay in between. The CDR3 DNA reads TGTGCCAGCAGCGTGAGTGACACCGGGGAGCTGTTTTTT. This encodes CASSVSDTGELFF.

V usage is TRBV19 and J usage is TRBJ1-1, with a possible D match to TRBD1 (5 bases). Trimming took off 0 bases at V and 11 bases at J, with 22 bases between the two ends. The germline V gene encodes CDR1 LNHDA and CDR2 SQIVND (reference sequence). The CDR3 covers 16 residues. This chain's CDR3 is CASSIDPRKVGGLAFF. The DNA of the CDR3 is TGTGCCAGTAGTATAGATCCGAGGAAGGTGGGGGGTTTGGCTTTCTTT. Complete variable domain (other parts from reference TRBV19 and TRBJ1-1): DGGITQSPKYLFRKEGQNVTLSCEQNLNHDAMYWYRQDPGQGLRLIYYSQIVNDFQKGDIAEGYSVSREKKESFPLTVTSAQKNPTAFYLCASSIDPRKVGGLAFFGQGTRLTVV.

This CDR3 reads CASSPPGRTFSDEQFF. CDR3 DNA: TGTGCCAGCTCACCACCGGGAAGGACATTTTCCGATGAGCAGTTCTTC. The chain combines TRBV18 with TRBJ2-1, with TRBD1 as a possible D gene (5 bases). V dropped 0 bases and J dropped 8 bases, with 17 bases sitting between them. The length of the CDR3 is 16 residues. The germline gives CDR1 KGHSH, CDR2 LQKENI.

The J gene is TRBJ2-2, the V gene TRBV21-1; the table's TRBD1 call for D was not verified on the DNA. TRBV21-1 is a documented pseudogene. The CDR3 is 18 residues long. CDR3 sequence (DNA): TGTGCCAGCAGCAAAGAGGGACAGGGGGCCTCGAGCACCGGGGAGCTGTTTTTT. Protein sequence: CASSKEGQGASSTGELFF.

This clone was found once. CDR3 region: CASSSTGQGYNEQFF. For the CDR3, the DNA is TGCGCCAGCAGCTCAACCGGACAGGGCTACAATGAGCAGTTCTTC. The rearrangement uses TRBV5-1 and TRBJ2-1; 8 bases match TRBD1. CDR1 is SGHRS and CDR2 is YFSETQ in the germline V gene. CDR3 length: 15 amino acids. J lost 3 bases, V lost 3 bases, and 5 bases had no gene match.

About this clone itself: The germline gene is not matched at one end of the junction; a read error may be the cause. The rearrangement uses TRBV29-1 and TRBJ1-3; D call uncertain. This CDR3 region has 12 residues. Germline loops: CDR1 SQVTM, CDR2 ANQGSEA. CDR3 sequence reads: CMGPGSGNTIYF. CDR3 coding DNA: TGTATGGGTCCGGGCTCTGGAAACACCATATATTTT. The full variable domain, completed using reference TRBV29-1 and TRBJ1-3, is SAVISQKPSRDICQRGTSLTIQCQVDSQVTMMFWYRQQPGQSLTLIATANQGSEATYESGFVIDKFPISRPNLTFSTLTVSNMSPEDSSIYLCMGPGSGNTIYFGEGSWLTVV.

The table lists this clone with a few counts. V gene TRBV13 combines with J gene TRBJ2-7, with TRBD1 matching over 10 bases. The CDR3 totals 16 residues. The junction had 7 bases not matched to a gene; V was cut back by 0 bases and J by 5 bases. Per germline, CDR1 PRHDT and CDR2 FYEKMQ (reference sequence). For the CDR3, the DNA is TGTGCCAGCAGCTTAGGGATGGGACAGGGGAGCCACGAGCAGTACTTC. Encoded protein: CASSLGMGQGSHEQYF.

The sample holds a few counts of this clone. This sequence joins TRBV7-9 and TRBJ1-4, with D tentatively TRBD1 (6 bases). The germline V and J ends were trimmed by 7 bases and 4 bases, with 13 bases remaining between them. The V gene's germline CDR1 is SEHNR and CDR2 FQNEAQ (reference sequence). The CDR3 runs to 14 residues. The CDR3 here is CASTLQGSNEKLFF. CDR3 in DNA: TGTGCCAGCACCTTGCAGGGGAGTAATGAAAAACTGTTTTTT.

V usage is TRBV7-7 and J usage is TRBJ2-1; 8 bases map to TRBD1. Germline V gives CDR1 SSHAT, CDR2 FNYEAQ (reference sequence). The CDR3 runs 13 residues. V lost 1 base, J lost 7 bases, and 0 bases stayed unmatched. CDR3 residues: CASSLDRGNEQFF. DNA of the CDR3: TGTGCCAGCAGCTTAGACAGGGGGAATGAGCAGTTCTTC.

This clone was counted a single time. This chain connects TRBV7-2 to TRBJ1-2, with TRBD1 matching 9 bases. The CDR3 runs to 15 residues. V shed 4 bases, J shed 4 bases, and the junction held 7 bases outside the gene matches. Germline V lookup: CDR1 SGHTA, CDR2 FQGNSA. CDR3 coding DNA: TGTGCCAGCAGCTCGGCGGTGGGACAGGGCTATGGCTACACCTTC. As protein: CASSSAVGQGYGYTF.